The TCR beta chain under discussion was sequenced for a study of shared clonotypes between healthy human individuals. Study conclusions and caveats: Sorted-subset sequencing, rarefaction showed, was incomplete despite large depth.

Sequencing was performed with immunoSEQ multiplex PCR; in TCRdb, only in-frame clones are kept and a portion is missing. The top ten clones hold around 1.8% of a sample with hundreds of thousands of clones, around four fifths of them seen once. Within Nashville, Tennessee resided all donors, each a Caucasian adult. Subsets obtained from CD4+ cells comprised CD45RA+ naive and CD45RA-negative memory cells. The germline CDR1 and CDR2 sequences are MNHNS and SASEGT. The junction had 9 bases not matched to a gene; V was cut back by 2 bases and J by 3 bases. This CDR3 has 16 amino acids. A note on this clone: Its target is not known.

This sequence was found in a woman aged 25 to 39 in good health. The chain joins TRBV6-1 to TRBJ1-1; 7 bases map to TRBD1. The sequencing input was memory CD4+ T cells sorted from blood. Subset denoted: CD45RA-negative fraction. The CDR3 region is CASSEFGDSLYTEAFF. The CDR3, as DNA: TGTGCCAGCAGTGAATTCGGGGACAGTCTTTACACTGAAGCTTTCTTT.